One sample yielded the 29 T cell receptor beta chains listed below, sequenced in a study of T cell repertoires in cytomegalovirus infection. MiXCR was run by TCRdb on the reads, yielding one entry per CDR3 protein. The table shows some 400,000 distinct CDR3 sequences, with approximately 31% occurring only once. Specimen: PBMCs. The receptors stem from a human donor in good health (CMV status not recorded). Some clones in this sample may be carry-over from other donors' samples.

This clonotype has a count of ten or more. The V gene is TRBV7-8, the J gene TRBJ2-5, with TRBD1 matching 8 bases. The V segment lost 2 bases and the J segment 4 bases; nucleotides outside the gene matches: 15. The germline CDR1 and CDR2 sequences are SGHVS and FQNEAQ. CDR3 length: 18 amino acids. The CDR3, as DNA: TGTGCCAGCAGCTTAAAGCTCATTGGGACAGGTTATACAGAGACCCAGTACTTC. Translation: CASSLKLIGTGYTETQYF.

This chain links TRBV18 with TRBJ2-5; 7 bases match TRBD1. This CDR3 spans 14 amino acids. From germline, CDR1 is KGHSH and CDR2 LQKENI. V lost 5 bases to trimming and J lost 4 bases; unmatched junction nucleotides: 7. In DNA, the CDR3 is TGTGCCAGCTCAAAGACAGGGAATAGAGAGACCCAGTACTTC. It is translated as CASSKTGNRETQYF.

This chain joins TRBV6-5 and TRBJ2-3; 9 bases match TRBD1. CDR1 and CDR2 (germline): MNHEY, SVGAGI. The V segment lost 4 bases and the J segment 3 bases; nucleotides outside the gene matches: 5. This CDR3 region has 15 residues. This CDR3 is CASSSGQGLTDTQYF. The CDR3 DNA is TGTGCCAGCAGTTCGGGACAGGGACTAACAGATACGCAGTATTTT.

Ten or more counts support this clonotype. This chain joins TRBV7-8 and TRBJ1-1, with a weak D call TRBD1 (6 bases). Germline CDR1 reads SGHVS; CDR2 reads FQNEAQ. The CDR3 spans 13 residues. The V end lost 4 bases, the J end lost 5 bases, and 11 bases lay between the germline ends. The CDR3 protein is CASSWGHWTEAFF. The CDR3 nucleotides read TGTGCCAGCAGCTGGGGGCATTGGACTGAAGCTTTCTTT.

This clonotype appeared a few times. V usage is TRBV15 and J usage is TRBJ2-7; 8 bases fit TRBD2. This CDR3 contains 18 residues. V lost 0 bases, J lost 3 bases, and 13 bases stayed unmatched. Looked up from germline, CDR1 is LNHNV and CDR2 is YYDKDF (reference sequence). The chain's CDR3 is CATSRDGGGGGLNYEQYF. DNA of the CDR3: TGTGCCACCAGCAGAGATGGGGGGGGCGGGGGGCTCAACTACGAGCAGTACTTC.

On this clonotype itself: A clone one base away is much larger, so this may be a read error. The V gene is TRBV7-4, the J gene TRBJ1-3, with 7 bases matching TRBD1. The CDR3 has 18 residues. The junction had 11 bases not matched to a gene; V was cut back by 3 bases and J by 0 bases. In germline, CDR1 is SGHVT, CDR2 SQSDAQ. The chain's CDR3 is CASSLGRYYRGSGNTIYF. The CDR3 DNA reads as TGTGCCAGCAGCTTGGGCCGATATTACAGGGGCTCTGGAAACACCATATATTTT.

This clonotype was observed once. The junction departs from the called germline gene at one end, perhaps through a read error. The chain recombines TRBV5-4 with TRBJ1-2; D unresolved. The CDR3 spans 14 residues. From germline, CDR1 is SGHNT and CDR2 YYREEE (reference sequence). The CDR3 here is CTSSLPSDYYGYTF. DNA for the CDR3: TGTACCAGCAGCTTGCCCTCGGACTACTATGGCTACACCTTC.

Notes on this clonotype: A much larger clone lies one base from this, so it may be a read error. The rearrangement joins TRBV28 to TRBJ2-5; TRBD1 agrees at 7 bases. The CDR3 is 14 residues long. The germline gives CDR1 MDHEN, CDR2 SYDVKM. The trim removed 3 bases at V and 2 bases at J, leaving 3 bases unmatched. The CDR3 region is CASSFQGEQETQYF. CDR3 nucleotide sequence: TGTGCCAGCAGTTTCCAGGGGGAGCAAGAGACCCAGTACTTC.

This chain joins TRBV20-1 and TRBJ2-7, with unresolved D. The CDR3 contains 13 residues. The germline CDR1 and CDR2 sequences are DFQATT and SNEGSKA (reference sequence). Trimming removed 3 bases from V and 1 base from J, with 10 bases in between. In DNA form, the CDR3 reads TGCAGTGCTAGTTTGGACCGATCCTACGAGCAGTACTTC. It is translated as CSASLDRSYEQYF.

The chain carries TRBV7-2 and TRBJ1-2; 7 bases are a match to TRBD1. Germline assignment: CDR1 SGHTA and CDR2 FQGNSA. This CDR3 has 16 residues. V dropped 2 bases and J dropped 5; count of bases not matched to a gene: 11. The CDR3 nucleotides read TGTGCCAGCAGCTTAAAATTAGGGGGCGCAAGTTATGGCTACACCTTC. Protein: CASSLKLGGASYGYTF.

About this clonotype itself: A much larger clone differs by one base, so this may be a read error. For the CDR3, the DNA is TGTGCCAGCAGCTATAAGTTGGCCGGCCGCACAGATACGCATTATTTT. It yields the protein CASSYKLAGRTDTHYF. V and J are TRBV12-3 or TRBV12-4 and TRBJ2-3; no clear D gene. The CDR3 is 16 residues long.

This clonotype was counted a few times. V usage is TRBV6-6 and J usage is TRBJ1-6; the D gene is possibly TRBD1 (5 bases). The CDR3 consists of 15 residues. V was cut by 4 bases and J by 9 bases, with 16 bases left in between. Per germline, CDR1 MNHNY and CDR2 SVGAGI (reference sequence). This chain's CDR3 is CASSSGVAGTSPLHF. The CDR3 DNA sequence: TGTGCCAGCAGTTCCGGTGTCGCAGGGACTTCACCCCTCCACTTT.

The J gene is TRBJ2-5, the V gene TRBV11-2; D is undetermined. Germline V CDR1 and CDR2: SGHAT, FQNNGV. This CDR3 is 16 amino acids long. Trimming shortened V by 5 bases and J by 1 base, and 17 bases separated the two germline ends. The CDR3 region is CASSGRNGLAQETQYF. The CDR3, as DNA: TGTGCCAGCAGCGGACGTAACGGCCTCGCCCAAGAGACCCAGTACTTC. Full variable domain (rest looked up from reference TRBV11-2 and TRBJ2-5): EAGVAQSPRYKIIEKRQSVAFWCNPISGHATLYWYQQILGQGPKLLIQFQNNGVVDDSQLPKDRFSAERLKGVDSTLKIQPAKLEDSAVYLCASSGRNGLAQETQYFGPGTRLLVL.

Worth noting for this clonotype: This may come from a read error, since a much larger clone is one base off. V gene TRBV10-3 combines with J gene TRBJ2-1; D remains ambiguous. Trimming left V 9 bases short and J 10 bases short, with 19 bases between. The CDR3 runs to 13 residues. From germline, CDR1 is ENHRY and CDR2 SYGVKD. In nucleotides, the CDR3 is TGTGCCATTCGACGAGAGGATAGGAAAGAGCAGTTCTTC. This translates into CAIRREDRKEQFF.

CDR3 nucleotide sequence: TGTGCCAGCACCACAGGGGACCCGAACACTGAAGCTTTCTTT. The encoded protein is CASTTGDPNTEAFF. This rearrangement joins TRBV2 to TRBJ1-1; 7 nucleotides agree with TRBD1. The CDR3 loop spans 14 amino acids. V lost 7 bases and J lost 1; bases outside the gene matches: 6. Germline loops: CDR1 SNHLY, CDR2 FYNNEI.

In its sample, this clonotype was seen a few times. This chain uses TRBV11-2 with TRBJ1-1, with a possible D match to TRBD1 (6 bases). CDR3 length: 15 amino acids. V lost 5 bases and J lost 5, with 18 bases in between. Germline V gene data show CDR1 as SGHAT and CDR2 as FQNNGV. The CDR3 region has the DNA TGTGCCAGCAGCCCCCCCCGGGGGGCTCGGACTGAAGCTTTCTTT. Residues: CASSPPRGARTEAFF.

This clonotype was picked up a small number of times. This chain connects TRBV7-8 to TRBJ2-7; 10 bases match TRBD1. Germline loops: CDR1 SGHVS, CDR2 FQNEAQ. V lost 5 bases and J lost 2; bases outside the gene matches: 3. This CDR3 region has 14 residues. The DNA for the CDR3 is TGTGCCAGCAGCCGGACAGGGGGTACCTACGAGCAGTACTTC. This sequence encodes CASSRTGGTYEQYF.

This clonotype was observed a handful of times. This sequence joins TRBV7-2 and TRBJ1-5; D is perhaps TRBD1 (5 bases). The CDR3 runs 15 residues. In germline, CDR1 is SGHTA, CDR2 FQGNSA. Deletions cut 1 base from V and 1 base from J, with 8 bases between. The CDR3 loop is CASSLEYRSNQPQHF. DNA of the CDR3: TGTGCCAGCAGCTTAGAGTACAGGAGCAATCAGCCCCAGCATTTT.

The chain combines TRBV20-1 with TRBJ2-3, with 8 bases fitting TRBD2. V was pared by 1 base and J by 1 base, with 1 base of the junction left unmatched. This CDR3 is built from 14 residues. Looked up from germline, CDR1 is DFQATT and CDR2 is SNEGSKA (reference sequence). CDR3 nucleotide sequence: TGCAGTGCTAGAGCCGGGGGGGGCACAGATACGCAGTATTTT. It is translated as CSARAGGGTDTQYF.

The chain recombines TRBV7-8 with TRBJ1-2, with D tentatively TRBD1 (5 bases). The V and J ends lost 2 bases and 6 bases respectively, with 16 bases between them. The CDR3 spans 15 residues. Germline V gives CDR1 SGHVS, CDR2 FQNEAQ. Here the CDR3 reads CASSLRARGMDGYTF. The CDR3 nucleotides read TGTGCCAGCAGCTTACGGGCTCGGGGGATGGATGGCTACACCTTC.

The chain has TRBV6-1 and TRBJ1-5, with D uncertain. The CDR3 loop spans 16 amino acids. Germline loops: CDR1 MNHNS, CDR2 SASEGT. V lost 2 bases, J lost 0 bases, and 11 bases lay in between. CDR3 coding DNA: TGTGCCAGCAGTGAATTCGTGGGATCTAGCAATCAGCCCCAGCATTTT. Amino acid sequence: CASSEFVGSSNQPQHF.

The chain carries TRBV6-1 and TRBJ2-7; D possibly corresponds to TRBD2 (6 bases). The CDR3 is 13 residues long. The germline V gene encodes CDR1 MNHNS and CDR2 SASEGT. The ends were cut back, 5 bases at V and 7 bases at J, with 15 bases in the middle. The CDR3 bases are TGTGCCAGCAGTTCGGGGGTGAAAGGGGAGCAGTACTTC. Translated, it gives CASSSGVKGEQYF.

This clonotype appeared many times. The gene calls are TRBV7-6 and TRBJ1-1; D is perhaps TRBD1 (6 bases). The CDR3 has 15 amino acids. The germline CDR1 and CDR2 sequences are SGHVS and FNYEAQ. V was clipped by 3 bases and J by 0 bases, with 11 bases between them. Here the CDR3 reads CASSFWDNMNTEAFF. CDR3 bases: TGTGCCAGCAGCTTTTGGGACAACATGAACACTGAAGCTTTCTTT. The whole variable domain, filled in from reference TRBV7-6 and TRBJ1-1, reads GAGVSQSPRYKVTKRGQDVALRCDPISGHVSLYWYRQALGQGPEFLTYFNYEAQQDKSGLPNDRFSAERPEGSISTLTIQRTEQRDSAMYRCASSFWDNMNTEAFFGQGTRLTVV.

This clonotype was seen ten or more times. The genes are TRBV5-1 and TRBJ1-3; D gene ambiguous. V was clipped by 0 bases and J by 0 bases, with 7 bases between them. The CDR3 loop spans 15 amino acids. CDR1 SGHRS and CDR2 YFSETQ come from the germline V gene. The CDR3 region has the DNA TGCGCCAGCAGCTTGGATACCTACTCTGGAAACACCATATATTTT. As protein: CASSLDTYSGNTIYF.

Concerning this clonotype: This may be a read error, as it is one base from a much larger clone. The chain has TRBV7-8 and TRBJ1-1, with 8 bases matching TRBD1. V lost 5 bases and J lost 6; bases outside the gene matches: 11. The CDR3 runs to 15 residues. Germline V CDR1 and CDR2: SGHVS, FQNEAQ. DNA of the CDR3: TGTGCCAGCAGCCCCCCGGGACAGGTCACGGCTGAAGCTTTCTTT. It encodes CASSPPGQVTAEAFF.

This clonotype has only a few counts. The chain is built from TRBV12-3 or TRBV12-4 and TRBJ2-1; the match to TRBD2 covers 10 bases. The CDR3 is made up of 13 amino acids. V shed 7 bases and J 9 bases; nucleotides not matched to a gene: 6. CDR3 in DNA: TGTGCCAGCAAGCGGGGGGGAAGTAGTGAGCAGTTCTTC. Residues: CASKRGGSSEQFF.

The rearrangement uses TRBV20-1 and TRBJ2-2; 12 bases line up with TRBD2. CDR3 length equals 17 residues. Losses at the gene ends were 0 bases for V and 1 base for J; bases not matched to a gene: 3. CDR1 and CDR2 from the germline V gene are DFQATT and SNEGSKA (reference sequence). The CDR3 DNA is TGCAGTGCTAGAGAAACTAGCGGGGGGCGGAACACCGGGGAGCTGTTTTTT. It encodes CSARETSGGRNTGELFF.

The CDR3 region is CSARVTLAGGGSPLHF. CDR3 in DNA: TGCAGTGCTAGAGTAACCCTTGCGGGGGGGGGTTCACCCCTCCACTTT. The chain employs TRBV20-1 and TRBJ1-6, with D perhaps matching TRBD1 (5 bases). Trimming took off 1 base at V and 9 bases at J, with 19 bases between the two ends. The CDR3 runs 16 residues. From germline, CDR1 is DFQATT and CDR2 SNEGSKA (reference sequence).

This clonotype was observed many times. This sequence joins TRBV6-1 and TRBJ2-1, with 12 positions matching TRBD1. The CDR3 spans 18 residues. Germline trimming cut 4 bases from V and 0 bases from J; bases unmatched to any gene: 7. In germline, CDR1 is MNHNS, CDR2 SASEGT. The CDR3: CASSVGQGAASSYNEQFF. DNA for the CDR3: TGTGCCAGCAGTGTGGGACAGGGGGCCGCCAGCTCCTACAATGAGCAGTTCTTC.